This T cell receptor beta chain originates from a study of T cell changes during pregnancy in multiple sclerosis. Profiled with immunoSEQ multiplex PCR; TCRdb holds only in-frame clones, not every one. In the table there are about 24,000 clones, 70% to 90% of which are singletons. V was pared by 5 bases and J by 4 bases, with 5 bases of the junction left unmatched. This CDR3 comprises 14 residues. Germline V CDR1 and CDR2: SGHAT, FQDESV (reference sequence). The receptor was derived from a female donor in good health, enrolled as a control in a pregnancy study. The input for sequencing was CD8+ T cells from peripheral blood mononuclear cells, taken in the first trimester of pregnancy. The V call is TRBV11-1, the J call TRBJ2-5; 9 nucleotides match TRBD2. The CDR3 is CASSGGRGLETQYF. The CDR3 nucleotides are TGTGCCAGCAGCGGCGGGAGGGGGCTAGAGACCCAGTACTTC.